The clone carrying this T cell receptor (beta chain) has a count of ten or more. The antigen is undetermined. From the reads, TCRdb called clonotypes with MiXCR, one entry per CDR3 protein. The top ten clones hold 15% of a sample with 13,000 to 15,000 distinct CDR3 sequences, roughly 15% of them seen once. Germline CDR1 and CDR2: LGHDT and YNNKEL (reference sequence). Trimming removed 5 bases from V and 3 bases from J, with 10 bases in between. The CDR3 is 13 amino acids. This entry belongs to a study of type 1 regulatory T cells. About the study: An in vitro protocol generated T-allo10, a Tr1-enriched, alloantigen-specific CD4 T cell product.

The sample was cultured T cells, either the whole culture or a sorted T cell fraction (not recorded which). The TCR comes from a human donor in good health. This chain links TRBV3-1 with TRBJ2-5; D is perhaps TRBD1 (5 bases). Written as DNA, the CDR3 is TGTGCCAGCAGCTTAAACAGGAAAGAGACCCAGTACTTC. Translating it yields CASSLNRKETQYF.